The next 5 T cell receptor beta chains were all read from a single sample in a study of siplizumab effects on memory and regulatory T cells. TCRdb's copy holds only in-frame clones and misses some; the assay was immunoSEQ multiplex PCR. The sample consists of roughly 100,000 clones, roughly 91% of them appearing once. Sequencing was performed on CD4+ T cells sorted from blood. These receptors all come from a human donor in good health.

The chain has TRBV18 and TRBJ1-6, with D possibly TRBD1 on 5 matching bases. V was trimmed by 2 bases and J by 6 bases, leaving 14 bases between them. Looked up from germline, CDR1 is KGHSH and CDR2 is LQKENI. This CDR3 comprises 16 residues. CDR3 region: CASSPRDVVLNSPLHF. The CDR3 coding sequence is TGTGCCAGCTCACCAAGGGACGTTGTACTTAATTCACCCCTCCACTTT.

The chain recombines TRBV4-1 with TRBJ2-1; possibly TRBD2 for D (5 bases). V gave up 4 bases and J gave up 4 bases, with 20 bases separating them. The CDR3 is 17 residues long. Germline V gives CDR1 MGHRA, CDR2 YSYEKL. CDR3 residues: CASSLRVGAALYNEQFF. In nucleotides, the CDR3 is TGCGCCAGCAGCCTCCGGGTAGGAGCGGCCCTGTACAATGAGCAGTTCTTC.

This sequence joins TRBV7-9 and TRBJ2-5; D possibly uses TRBD1 or TRBD2 (6 bases each). Germline V gives CDR1 SEHNR, CDR2 FQNEAQ (reference sequence). V was clipped by 2 bases and J by 3 bases, with 10 bases between them. The CDR3 has 14 residues. CDR3 DNA: TGTGCCAGCAGCTTAATAGGGGGGAAAGAGACCCAGTACTTC. Protein product: CASSLIGGKETQYF.

CDR3 nucleotides: TGTGCCAGCAGTCTGGACAGGGAACCCACCTATGGCTACACCTTC. Its translation is CASSLDREPTYGYTF. The genes are TRBV2 and TRBJ1-2; 8 positions agree with TRBD1. V dropped 5 bases and J dropped 4; count of bases not matched to a gene: 9. The germline V gene has CDR1 SNHLY and CDR2 FYNNEI. This CDR3 is built from 15 residues. Together with reference TRBV2 and TRBJ1-2, the CDR3 gives the full variable domain: EPEVTQTPSHQVTQMGQEVILRCVPISNHLYFYWYRQILGQKVEFLVSFYNNEISEKSEIFDDQFSVERPDGSNFTLKIRSTKLEDSAMYFCASSLDREPTYGYTFGSGTRLTVV.

The gene calls are TRBV11-2 and TRBJ1-2; D is perhaps TRBD1 (6 bases). The length of the CDR3 is 14 residues. V was cut by 2 bases and J by 4 bases, with 11 bases left in between. Looked up from germline, CDR1 is SGHAT and CDR2 is FQNNGV. The CDR3, as DNA: TGTGCCAGCAGCTTATCCGGGACAATCTATGGCTACACCTTC. This translates into CASSLSGTIYGYTF.